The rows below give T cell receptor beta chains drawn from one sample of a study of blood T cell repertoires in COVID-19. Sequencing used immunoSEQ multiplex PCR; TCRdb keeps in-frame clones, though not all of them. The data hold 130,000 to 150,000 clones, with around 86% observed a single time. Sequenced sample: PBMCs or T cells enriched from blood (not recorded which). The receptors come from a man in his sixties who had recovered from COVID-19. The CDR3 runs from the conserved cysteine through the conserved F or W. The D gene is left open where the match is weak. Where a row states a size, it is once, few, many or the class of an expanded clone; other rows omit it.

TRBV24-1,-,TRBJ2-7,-,TGTGCCACCAGTGATCTCAGGGACGAGCAGTACTTC,CATSDLRDEQYF
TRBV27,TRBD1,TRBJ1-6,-,TGTGCCAGCAATTCTCCGGGACAGGTTGATTCACCCCTCCACTTT,CASNSPGQVDSPLHF
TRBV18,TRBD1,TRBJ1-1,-,TGTGCCAGCTCACCCGGATTTAACGACAGGGGAAGGGCTTTCTTT,CASSPGFNDRGRAFF
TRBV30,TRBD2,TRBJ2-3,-,TGTGCCTGGAGTAGAGCGGGGGTTCGCACAGATACGCAGTATTTT,CAWSRAGVRTDTQYF
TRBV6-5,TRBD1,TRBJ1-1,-,TGTGCCAGCAAAACCTGGACAGGTGAAGCTTTCTTT,CASKTWTGEAFF
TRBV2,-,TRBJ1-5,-,TGTGCCAGCAATAAGGGTAGGGGTGTGAAGCCCCAGCATTTT,CASNKGRGVKPQHF
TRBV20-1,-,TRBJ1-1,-,TGCAGTGGGCCGGAGGGCACTGAAGCTTTCTTT,CSGPEGTEAFF
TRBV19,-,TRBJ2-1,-,TGTGCCAGTAAACGGGTGACAGCTACTTACAATGAGCAGTTCTTC,CASKRVTATYNEQFF
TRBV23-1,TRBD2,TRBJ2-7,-,TGCGCCAGCAGTCAAAATAGCGGGGGCCGCTACGAGCAGTACTTC,CASSQNSGGRYEQYF
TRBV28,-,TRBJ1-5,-,TGTGCCAGCAGTCCCTATAGCAATCAGCCCCAGCATTTT,CASSPYSNQPQHF
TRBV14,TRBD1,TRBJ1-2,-,TGTGCCAGCAGCCAAGTCCCGACAGGGCCCGGAGTTGGCTACACCTTC,CASSQVPTGPGVGYTF
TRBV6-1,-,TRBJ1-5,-,TGTGCCAGCAGTGAATGGGGGGGCATTAAGCCCCAGCATTTT,CASSEWGGIKPQHF
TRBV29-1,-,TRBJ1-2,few,TGCAGCGTTGAAAAGGGAGACTATGGCTACACCTTC,CSVEKGDYGYTF
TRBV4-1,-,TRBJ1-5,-,TGCGCCAGCAGCTACACTAGCAATCAGCCCCAGCATTTT,CASSYTSNQPQHF
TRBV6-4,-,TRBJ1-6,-,TGTGCCAGCAGTGCCTTAGGGGGGGGAGATTCACCCCTCCACTTT,CASSALGGGDSPLHF
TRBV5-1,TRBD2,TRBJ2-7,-,TGCGCCAGCAGCTTGACTAGCGGGGCCTCCTACGAGCAGTACTTC,CASSLTSGASYEQYF
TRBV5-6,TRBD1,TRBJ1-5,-,TGTGCCAGCAGCCCCGGACAGGGAAATAGCAATCAGCCCCAGCATTTT,CASSPGQGNSNQPQHF
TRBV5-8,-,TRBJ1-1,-,TGTGCCAGCAGACCCGGACATCACCGGGCTGAAGCTTTCTTT,CASRPGHHRAEAFF
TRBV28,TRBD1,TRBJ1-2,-,TGTGCCAGCAGTCAACCGGGACAGGCCTCCAGCTACACCTTC,CASSQPGQASSYTF
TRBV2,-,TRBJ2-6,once,TGTGCCAGCAGTTACAGGGCTGGGGCCAACGTCCTGACTTTC,CASSYRAGANVLTF
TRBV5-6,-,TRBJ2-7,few,TGTGCCAGCAGCTTGGTAGTTGGTCAGGGAGGGGGCGAGCAGTACTTC,CASSLVVGQGGGEQYF
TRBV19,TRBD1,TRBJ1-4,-,TGTGCCAGTAGGGGACAGGGGGCTCCCAATGAAAAACTGTTTTTT,CASRGQGAPNEKLFF
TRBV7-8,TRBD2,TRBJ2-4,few,TGTGCCAGCAGGGAGCGGGAGTTAGACATTCAGTACTTC,CASRERELDIQYF
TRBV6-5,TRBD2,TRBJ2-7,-,TGTGCCAGCAGGGGTAGCGGGGGGTCCTCCTACGAGCAGTACTTC,CASRGSGGSSYEQYF
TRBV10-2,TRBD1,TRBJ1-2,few,TGCGCCAGCAGTGACTCCTTGACCGGGACAGCCCCTCAAGGCTACACCTTC,CASSDSLTGTAPQGYTF
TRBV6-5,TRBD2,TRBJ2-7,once,TGTGCCAGCCGGGGGACTAGCGGAGCCTACGAGCAGTACTTC,CASRGTSGAYEQYF
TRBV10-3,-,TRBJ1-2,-,TGTGCCATCAGTGAGTCTGCTACTGGCTACACCTTC,CAISESATGYTF
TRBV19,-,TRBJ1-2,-,TGTGCCAGTAGTATTCAGGGCGACTATGGCTACACCTTC,CASSIQGDYGYTF
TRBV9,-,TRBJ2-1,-,TGTGCCAGCAGCTCACAGCCTTCCTCCTACAATGAGCAGTTCTTC,CASSSQPSSYNEQFF
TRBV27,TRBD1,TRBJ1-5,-,TGTGCCAGCAGTAGACAGGGGGCGGGTCAGCCCCAGCATTTT,CASSRQGAGQPQHF
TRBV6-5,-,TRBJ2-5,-,TGTGCCAGCCGGTGGCTAGCGTCCGGAGAGACCCAGTACTTC,CASRWLASGETQYF
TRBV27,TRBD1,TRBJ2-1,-,TGTGCCAGCAGCTCACAGGGGGTAGTGGCTAGCTCCTACAATGAGCAGTTCTTC,CASSSQGVVASSYNEQFF
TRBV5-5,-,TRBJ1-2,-,TGTGCCAGCAGCTTACCCTGGGAGGGGACAAGGGGCTACACCTTC,CASSLPWEGTRGYTF
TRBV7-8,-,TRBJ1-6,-,TGTGCCAGCAGCTTAGGGCAGGGAACGATGAATTCACCCCTCCACTTT,CASSLGQGTMNSPLHF
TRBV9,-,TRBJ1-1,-,TGTGCCAGCAGCGTAGCTCTGAACACTGAAGCTTTCTTT,CASSVALNTEAFF
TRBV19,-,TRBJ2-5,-,TGTGCCAGTAAGCAGGGGTCGGAAGAGACCCAGTACTTC,CASKQGSEETQYF
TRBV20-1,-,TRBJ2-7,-,TGCAGTGCTAGTGAACTACAGGGACGCTCCTACGAGCAGTACTTC,CSASELQGRSYEQYF
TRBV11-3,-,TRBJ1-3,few,TGTGCCAGCAGCTTAGTAGAAACAGGCAAGGTTAACATCTCTGGAAACACCATATATTTT,CASSLVETGKVNISGNTIYF
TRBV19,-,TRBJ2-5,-,TGTGCCAGTAGTGCTAGTGGAAAGACCCAGTACTTC,CASSASGKTQYF
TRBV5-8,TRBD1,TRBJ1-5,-,TGTGCCTCACGACAGGGTGGGAATCAGCCCCAGCATTTT,CASRQGGNQPQHF
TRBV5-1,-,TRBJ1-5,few,TGCGCCAGCAGCTTGAGCCAGGGAGGACAGCCCCAGCATTTT,CASSLSQGGQPQHF
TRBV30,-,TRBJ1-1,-,TGTGCCTGGAGCCCCGGGATGGAAGCTTTCTTT,CAWSPGMEAFF
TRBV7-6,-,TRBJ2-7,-,TGTGCCAGCAGCTTAGAAGCAGGCTCCTACGAGCAGTACTTC,CASSLEAGSYEQYF
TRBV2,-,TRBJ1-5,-,TGTGCCAGCACCACCAGGGCGAGGCAGGGAAGGCAGCCCCAGCATTTT,CASTTRARQGRQPQHF
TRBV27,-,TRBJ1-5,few,TGTGCCAGCAGTTTCCCGGGGGGCGGCGGTCAGCCCCAGCATTTT,CASSFPGGGGQPQHF
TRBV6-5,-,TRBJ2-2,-,TGTGCCAGCAGGGTCGACAGAAGGACCGGGGAGCTGTTTTTT,CASRVDRRTGELFF
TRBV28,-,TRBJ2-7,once,TGTGCCAGCACCTCAGGGAGCAGGGGCTACGAGCAGTACTTC,CASTSGSRGYEQYF
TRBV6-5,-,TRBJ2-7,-,TGTGCCAGCAGTTACTCTGCAGGGGGGACCTACGAGCAGTACTTC,CASSYSAGGTYEQYF
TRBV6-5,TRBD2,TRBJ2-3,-,TGTGCCAGCATTAAGTCTAGCGGGGGCACAGATACGCAGTATTTT,CASIKSSGGTDTQYF
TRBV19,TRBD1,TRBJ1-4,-,TGTGCCAGCCGGGACAGGGGAGGGTCCGAAAAACTGTTTTTT,CASRDRGGSEKLFF
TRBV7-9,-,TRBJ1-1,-,TGTGCCAGCAGCAACACAGGGAAACTCCAGACGGTCGCTTTCTTT,CASSNTGKLQTVAFF
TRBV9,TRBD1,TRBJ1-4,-,TGTGCCAGCAGCGCTTCGACAGGGGTCGGAGAAAAACTGTTTTTT,CASSASTGVGEKLFF
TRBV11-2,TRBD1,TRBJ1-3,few,TGTGCCAGCAGCCCGGGACAGGGAGACACCATATATTTT,CASSPGQGDTIYF
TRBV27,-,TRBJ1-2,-,TGTGCCAGCAGGACACTCGGGGACTATGGCTACACCTTC,CASRTLGDYGYTF
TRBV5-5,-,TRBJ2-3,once,TGTGCCAGCAGCTTGGTAACTACTAGCACAGATACGCAGTATTTT,CASSLVTTSTDTQYF